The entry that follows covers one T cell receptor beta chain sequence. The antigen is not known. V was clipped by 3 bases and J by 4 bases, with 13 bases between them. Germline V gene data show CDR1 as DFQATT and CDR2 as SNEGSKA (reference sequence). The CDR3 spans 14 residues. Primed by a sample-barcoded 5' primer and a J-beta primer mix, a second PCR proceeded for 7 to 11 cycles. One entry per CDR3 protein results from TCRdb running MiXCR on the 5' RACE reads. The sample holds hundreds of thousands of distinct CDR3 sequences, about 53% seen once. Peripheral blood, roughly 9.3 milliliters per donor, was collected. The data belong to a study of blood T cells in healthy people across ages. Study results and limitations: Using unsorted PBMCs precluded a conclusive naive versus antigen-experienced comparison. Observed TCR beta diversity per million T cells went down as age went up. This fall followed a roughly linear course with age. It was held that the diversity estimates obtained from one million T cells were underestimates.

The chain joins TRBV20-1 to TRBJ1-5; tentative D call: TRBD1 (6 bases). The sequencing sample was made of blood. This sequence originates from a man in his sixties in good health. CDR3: CSARLGGQNQPQHF. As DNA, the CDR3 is TGCAGTGCTAGGCTGGGGGGCCAAAATCAGCCCCAGCATTTT.